The rows below give T cell receptor beta chains drawn from one sample of a study of CD8 T cells in ankylosing spondylitis. TCRdb used MiXCR to reprocess the 5' RACE reads, holding one entry per CDR3 protein. Here the sample spans a few hundred thousand distinct CDR3 sequences, 20% to 25% being singletons. Sequencing was performed on blood, either unsorted or a sorted T cell fraction (not recorded which). The receptors were sampled from a male donor with ankylosing spondylitis. The CDR3 runs from the conserved cysteine through the conserved F or W. Fields, in order: CDR3 protein, CDR3 DNA, D gene, clone size, V gene, J gene. D genes are given only for firm matches. Size is stated for part of the rows, as once, few or many counts, or as a class when the clone is expanded.

CASRLPGMTTEAFF	TGCGCCAGCAGGCTTCCGGGCATGACGACTGAAGCTTTCTTT	NA	few	TRBV5-1	TRBJ1-1
CASRLNGGTEAFF	TGTGCCAGCAGATTAAATGGGGGCACTGAAGCTTTCTTT	NA	few	TRBV25-1	TRBJ1-1
CASSFPTGQGAFF	TGTGCCAGCAGTTTTCCGACAGGTCAAGGAGCTTTCTTT	NA	NA	TRBV5-6	TRBJ1-1
CATRHAQGSPYEQYF	TGTGCCACCAGACACGCACAGGGGAGTCCCTACGAGCAGTACTTC	TRBD1	few	TRBV15	TRBJ2-7
CASSELRGTNEKLFF	TGTGCCAGCAGTGAATTGAGGGGAACTAATGAAAAACTGTTTTTT	NA	NA	TRBV25-1	TRBJ1-4
CASSRGDSGANVLTF	TGTGCCAGCAGCAGAGGTGATTCTGGGGCCAACGTCCTGACTTTC	NA	few	TRBV7-9	TRBJ2-6
CSARSGSTDTQYF	TGCAGTGCTAGGAGCGGGAGCACAGATACGCAGTATTTT	NA	NA	TRBV20-1	TRBJ2-3
CSGDRFNSPLHF	TGCAGCGGAGACAGGTTTAATTCACCCCTCCACTTT	NA	NA	TRBV29-1	TRBJ1-6
CASSLASRVGYTF	TGCGCCAGCAGCTTGGCCTCTAGAGTCGGCTACACCTTC	NA	NA	TRBV5-1	TRBJ1-2
CASSPTRGNEKLFF	TGTGCCAGCTCACCCACACGGGGGAATGAAAAACTGTTTTTT	NA	NA	TRBV18	TRBJ1-4
CASSWIDTGELFF	TGTGCCAGCAGCTGGATTGACACCGGGGAGCTGTTTTTT	NA	few	TRBV5-5	TRBJ2-2
CASSFQGEQVNEQFF	TGTGCCAGCAGCTTTCAGGGAGAGCAGGTCAATGAGCAGTTCTTC	NA	NA	TRBV5-5	TRBJ2-1
CASSRGQPQHF	TGTGCCAGCAGTCGTGGACAGCCCCAGCATTTT	NA	NA	TRBV6-6	TRBJ1-5
CASSLIWYGAKETQYF	TGTGCCAGCAGCTTGATTTGGTATGGGGCGAAAGAGACCCAGTACTTC	NA	NA	TRBV5-6	TRBJ2-5
CASSSPGQGPNTGELFF	TGTGCCAGCAGTTCACCCGGACAGGGACCGAACACCGGGGAGCTGTTTTTT	TRBD1	few	TRBV28	TRBJ2-2
CSARVAGGFLWEQYF	TGCAGTGCTAGAGTAGCGGGTGGGTTTCTTTGGGAGCAGTACTTC	TRBD2	NA	TRBV20-1	TRBJ2-7
CATSDARDRGIYEQYF	TGTGCCACCAGTGATGCCCGGGACAGGGGAATATACGAGCAGTACTTC	TRBD1	NA	TRBV24-1	TRBJ2-7
CASSYGRGGETQYF	TGTGCCAGCAGTTATGGTCGAGGGGGTGAGACCCAGTACTTC	NA	many	TRBV6-5	TRBJ2-5
CASSLFPSGINTGELFF	TGTGCCAGCAGCTTATTTCCTAGCGGGATTAACACCGGGGAGCTGTTTTTT	TRBD2	few	TRBV7-2	TRBJ2-2
CSARDLKTGAFENEQFF	TGCAGTGCTAGAGATCTTAAGACGGGAGCTTTCGAGAATGAGCAGTTCTTC	NA	few	TRBV20-1	TRBJ2-1
CASSTFHEQFF	TGTGCCAGCAGTACCTTTCACGAGCAGTTCTTC	NA	few	TRBV6-2/TRBV6-3	TRBJ2-1
CASSLGHSRSEQFF	TGTGCCAGCAGCTTAGGACACTCTCGGAGTGAGCAGTTCTTC	NA	NA	TRBV7-2	TRBJ2-1
CASGRESGYTF	TGTGCCAGCGGGCGAGAGAGTGGCTACACCTTC	NA	NA	TRBV5-8	TRBJ1-2
CASSPTGTAPYF	TGTGCCAGCAGTCCTACCGGGACAGCTCCGTACTTC	TRBD1	NA	TRBV28	TRBJ2-7
CASSQNPGLQNIGDTQYF	TGCGCCAGCAGCCAAAACCCGGGACTACAAAATATCGGGGATACGCAGTATTTT	TRBD2	NA	TRBV4-1	TRBJ2-3
CASREGEQPYNEQFF	TGTGCCAGCAGAGAAGGAGAACAGCCCTACAATGAGCAGTTCTTC	NA	NA	TRBV25-1	TRBJ2-1
CASSLAKLVGTEAFF	TGTGCCAGCAGCTTGGCCAAGCTCGTGGGGACTGAAGCTTTCTTT	NA	many	TRBV5-6	TRBJ1-1
CASSESGGTQYF	TGTGCCAGCAGTGAATCTGGGGGTACGCAGTATTTT	NA	NA	TRBV2	TRBJ2-3
CASSAPGLGFSTDTQYF	TGTGCCAGCAGCGCTCCGGGACTAGGGTTCAGCACAGATACGCAGTATTTT	NA	few	TRBV21-1	TRBJ2-3
CASSPTGVGYTF	TGCGCCAGCAGCCCGACAGGAGTTGGCTACACCTTC	NA	NA	TRBV5-1	TRBJ1-2
CASVYGQSTDTQYF	TGTGCCAGTGTGTATGGACAGAGCACAGATACGCAGTATTTT	NA	NA	TRBV10-3	TRBJ2-3
CASSSSGGTTDTQYF	NA	NA	NA	TRBV7-7	TRBJ2-3
CASRGDSVHNEQFF	TGTGCCAGCAGGGGGGACAGCGTCCACAATGAGCAGTTCTTC	TRBD1	few	TRBV7-2	TRBJ2-1
CSVLRQLDYGYTF	TGCAGCGTTCTTCGACAGTTAGACTATGGCTACACCTTC	NA	few	TRBV29-1	TRBJ1-2
CASSLALTGQETQYF	TGCGCCAGCAGCTTGGCCCTGACAGGCCAAGAGACCCAGTACTTC	NA	few	TRBV5-1	TRBJ2-5
CASSLTSGQSYGYTF	TGTGCCAGCAGCCTCACCTCGGGACAAAGCTATGGCTACACCTTC	NA	few	TRBV7-9	TRBJ1-2
CASSRRGMHGNEQFF	TGTGCCAGCAGCCGTCGCGGGATGCACGGGAATGAGCAGTTCTTC	NA	many	TRBV9	TRBJ2-1
CASSSSTQADGYTF	TGCGCCAGCAGCTCCTCGACCCAGGCGGATGGCTACACCTTC	NA	NA	TRBV5-1	TRBJ1-2
CSALTLMGLVSYNEQFF	TGCAGTGCATTGACTCTCATGGGATTGGTCTCCTACAATGAGCAGTTCTTC	NA	few	TRBV20-1	TRBJ2-1
CSATRDHLSNQPQHF	TGCAGTGCTACTAGGGACCATTTGAGCAATCAGCCCCAGCATTTT	NA	NA	TRBV20-1	TRBJ1-5
CASKIGEQLEAFF	TGTGCCAGCAAAATCGGGGAGCAACTTGAAGCTTTCTTT	NA	NA	TRBV28	TRBJ1-1
CASSGGQGWSTDTQYF	TGTGCCAGCAGTGGGGGGCAGGGATGGAGCACAGATACGCAGTATTTT	NA	NA	TRBV25-1	TRBJ2-3
CASSLGGTPYEQYF	TGTGCCAGCAGCCTGGGTGGCACTCCCTACGAGCAGTACTTC	NA	few	TRBV12-3/TRBV12-4	TRBJ2-7
CSVEFTGGGYTF	TGCAGCGTTGAATTTACCGGGGGTGGCTACACCTTC	NA	NA	TRBV29-1	TRBJ1-2
CAISPGRSYQETQYF	TGTGCCATCAGTCCGGGCAGATCTTACCAAGAGACCCAGTACTTC	NA	NA	TRBV10-3	TRBJ2-5
CASSFDTTGELFF	TGTGCCAGCAGTTTCGACACCACCGGGGAGCTGTTTTTT	NA	NA	TRBV12-3/TRBV12-4	TRBJ2-2
CASSFSGGPTTSYEQYF	TGTGCCAGCAGTTTTTCAGGGGGTCCTACGACGAGCTACGAGCAGTACTTC	TRBD1	NA	TRBV28	TRBJ2-7
CSARDPMSGPSYNEQFF	TGCAGTGCTAGAGACCCTATGAGCGGTCCCTCCTACAATGAGCAGTTCTTC	NA	NA	TRBV20-1	TRBJ2-1
CASSAMRTSYEQYF	TGTGCCAGCAGTGCCATGAGGACTTCCTACGAGCAGTACTTC	NA	NA	TRBV28	TRBJ2-7
CASRRRRISYEQYF	TGTGCCAGCCGTCGGCGGCGCATCTCCTACGAGCAGTACTTC	NA	NA	TRBV28	TRBJ2-7
CASSERLAGGSYEQYF	TGTGCCAGCAGCGAACGATTAGCGGGAGGATCGTACGAGCAGTACTTC	TRBD2	few	TRBV7-8	TRBJ2-7
CASSLPTGGSYNSPLHF	TGTGCCAGCAGCTTACCTACAGGGGGCTCCTATAATTCACCCCTCCACTTT	TRBD1	NA	TRBV5-6	TRBJ1-6
CASSLVRVAFF	TGTGCCAGCAGCCTGGTAAGGGTAGCTTTCTTT	NA	NA	TRBV28	TRBJ1-1
CSCGSAYNEQFF	TGCAGTTGCGGGTCTGCCTACAATGAGCAGTTCTTC	NA	few	TRBV20-1	TRBJ2-1
CSARVAVSTDTQYF	TGCAGTGCTAGAGTAGCGGTTAGCACAGATACGCAGTATTTT	NA	NA	TRBV20-1	TRBJ2-3
CASSEAPGQSYEQYF	TGTGCCAGCAGTGAAGCGCCGGGACAGTCCTACGAGCAGTACTTC	TRBD1	few	TRBV6-1	TRBJ2-7
CASSQASVGLAGHNEQFF	TGCGCCAGCAGCCAAGCTTCGGTCGGACTAGCGGGACACAATGAGCAGTTCTTC	TRBD2	NA	TRBV4-1	TRBJ2-1
CASSLVGFHSNQPQHF	TGTGCCAGCAGCTTAGTTGGCTTTCATAGCAATCAGCCCCAGCATTTT	NA	NA	TRBV7-8	TRBJ1-5
CACGRDEQYF	TGTGCCTGCGGGAGAGACGAGCAGTACTTC	NA	NA	TRBV30	TRBJ2-7